These 15 T cell receptor beta chains were all obtained from the same sample, sequenced in a study of immune cell composition in non-small cell lung cancer. Some clones are missing from TCRdb's copy, which holds only in-frame ones; the method was immunoSEQ multiplex PCR. The sample lists thousands of clones, about 70% occurring once. Normal lung was taken at the farthest possible site, at least 3 cm from tumour. The sequenced material came from non-adjacent lung tissue. Every receptor here comes from a human donor with non-small cell lung cancer.

The chain joins TRBV30 to TRBJ2-6; perhaps TRBD2 as D (6 bases). The germline V gene encodes CDR1 GTSNPN and CDR2 SVGIG (reference sequence). The CDR3 covers 18 residues. V was cut by 0 bases and J by 1 base, with 16 bases left in between. Here the CDR3 DNA reads TGTGCCTGGAGTGTACTTGGAGGGGATATTTCTGGGGCCAACGTCCTGACTTTC. It is translated as CAWSVLGGDISGANVLTF.

V usage is TRBV2 and J usage is TRBJ2-1; the D gene is possibly TRBD1 (6 bases). The CDR3 loop spans 12 amino acids. The germline V gene encodes CDR1 SNHLY and CDR2 FYNNEI. The V end lost 10 bases, the J end lost 5 bases, and 12 bases lay between the germline ends. The CDR3 DNA is TGTGCCAACTCACAGGGTGACAATGAGCAGTTCTTC. The encoded protein is CANSQGDNEQFF.

This rearrangement joins TRBV5-6 to TRBJ1-1; tentatively, D is TRBD1 (6 bases). CDR3 length: 14 residues. CDR1 SGHDT and CDR2 YYEEEE come from the germline V gene. V lost 2 bases, J lost 1 base, and 9 bases lay in between. The CDR3 spells CASSLGQPNTEAFF. The DNA for the CDR3 is TGTGCCAGCAGCTTAGGACAGCCGAACACTGAAGCTTTCTTT.

By its share, this clone is large (0.1 to 1%). The genes are TRBV30 and TRBJ2-1; the D gene is possibly TRBD1 (6 bases). V lost 4 bases and J lost 4, with 14 bases in between. There are 14 residues in the CDR3. From germline, CDR1 is GTSNPN and CDR2 SVGIG (reference sequence). CDR3 loop: CAWTEADRYNEQFF. DNA for the CDR3: TGTGCCTGGACGGAGGCCGACAGGTACAATGAGCAGTTCTTC. The full variable domain, its missing parts supplied by reference TRBV30 and TRBJ2-1, is SQTIHQWPATLVQPVGSPLSLECTVEGTSNPNLYWYRQAAGRGLQLLFYSVGIGQISSEVPQNLSASRPQDRQFILSSKKLLLSDSGFYLCAWTEADRYNEQFFGPGTRLTVL.

V usage is TRBV2 and J usage is TRBJ1-1; 8 nucleotides align to TRBD1. Trimming took 6 bases from V and 6 from J; bases not matched to a gene: 9. Germline V gene sequence: CDR1 SNHLY, CDR2 FYNNEI. This CDR3 contains 14 residues. In nucleotides, the CDR3 is TGTGCCAGCAGGCCACAGGGGGTGTTGTCTGAAGCTTTCTTT. Its translation: CASRPQGVLSEAFF.

The chain joins TRBV19 to TRBJ1-6; D might be TRBD1 (5 bases). The CDR3 runs to 14 residues. Germline-derived CDR1 and CDR2 are LNHDA and SQIVND (reference sequence). Trimming took off 6 bases at V and 5 bases at J, with 11 bases between the two ends. The CDR3 DNA reads TGTGCCAGTAGCGTACAGGCGGATAATTCACCCCTCCACTTT. This translates into CASSVQADNSPLHF. The whole variable domain, filled in from reference TRBV19 and TRBJ1-6, reads DGGITQSPKYLFRKEGQNVTLSCEQNLNHDAMYWYRQDPGQGLRLIYYSQIVNDFQKGDIAEGYSVSREKKESFPLTVTSAQKNPTAFYLCASSVQADNSPLHFGNGTRLTVT.

This chain joins TRBV9 and TRBJ2-1; D is uncertain. V shed 1 base and J shed 0 bases, with 8 bases lying between them. The CDR3 has 15 residues. CDR1 is SGDLS and CDR2 is YYNGEE in the germline V gene. CDR3 DNA sequence: TGTGCCAGCAGCGTACCAGGAAGCTCCTACAATGAGCAGTTCTTC. Protein sequence: CASSVPGSSYNEQFF.

The chain uses TRBV7-8 and TRBJ2-1; D gene uncertain. There are 14 residues in the CDR3. Germline V CDR1 and CDR2: SGHVS, FQNEAQ. The ends were cut back, 1 base at V and 4 bases at J, with 8 bases in the middle. CDR3 DNA sequence: TGTGCCAGCAGCTTAGGGGTCGGGTACAATGAGCAGTTCTTC. It encodes CASSLGVGYNEQFF. The full variable domain, with the rest looked up from reference TRBV7-8 and TRBJ2-1, is GAGVSQSPRYKVAKRGQDVALRCDPISGHVSLFWYQQALGQGPEFLTYFQNEAQLDKSGLPSDRFFAERPEGSVSTLKIQRTQQEDSAVYLCASSLGVGYNEQFFGPGTRLTVL.

By share, this clone counts as large (0.1 to 1%). The V and J genes are TRBV5-1 and TRBJ2-3; D unresolved. This CDR3 has 14 residues. Trimming removed 1 base from V and 1 base from J, with 7 bases in between. Germline V gene sequence: CDR1 SGHRS, CDR2 YFSETQ. This CDR3 is CASSLWHRTDTQYF. In DNA, the CDR3 is TGCGCCAGCAGCTTGTGGCATCGCACAGATACGCAGTATTTT.

The V call is TRBV7-9, the J call TRBJ2-7, with D uncertain. Germline V gives CDR1 SEHNR, CDR2 FQNEAQ (reference sequence). The CDR3 is 13 residues long. Trimming pared 1 base from V and 7 bases from J, leaving 11 bases between. The CDR3 loop reads CASSLVPAGEQYF. CDR3 coding DNA: TGTGCCAGCAGCTTAGTGCCAGCAGGAGAGCAGTACTTC.

The rearrangement uses TRBV9 and TRBJ2-5, with a possible D match to TRBD1 (5 bases). Germline V lookup: CDR1 SGDLS, CDR2 YYNGEE. V lost 0 bases to trimming and J lost 2 bases, with 11 bases between them. The CDR3 extends over 15 amino acids. In nucleotides, the CDR3 is TGTGCCAGCAGCGTAGGGGGCAGAGGTCAAGAGACCCAGTACTTC. Translated: CASSVGGRGQETQYF.

The chain is built from TRBV11-2 and TRBJ2-5; 9 bases agree with TRBD2. Germline loops: CDR1 SGHAT, CDR2 FQNNGV. This CDR3 is built from 15 residues. V gave up 5 bases and J gave up 7 bases; unmatched junction bases: 11. In DNA, the CDR3 is TGTGCCAGCAGCCCGAGGACTAGCGCCGGGGGGACCCAGTACTTC. It translates to CASSPRTSAGGTQYF.

The chain joins TRBV19 to TRBJ1-4; 9 bases fit TRBD1. Germline CDR1 reads LNHDA; CDR2 reads SQIVND (reference sequence). There are 16 residues in the CDR3. Trimming removed 5 bases from V and 5 bases from J; junction bases left unmatched: 9. CDR3 DNA sequence: TGTGCCAGTAGTCTAAGCCGGGGACAGGGAAATGAAAAACTGTTTTTT. Translation gives CASSLSRGQGNEKLFF.

The rearrangement uses TRBV11-1 and TRBJ2-7; no reliable D call. Trimming took 4 bases from V and 7 from J, leaving 17 bases between them. The germline V gene encodes CDR1 SGHAT and CDR2 FQDESV (reference sequence). The CDR3 consists of 14 residues. The CDR3 reads CASSSVSRPREQYF. The CDR3 DNA is TGTGCCAGCAGCTCGGTCAGCAGGCCTCGGGAGCAGTACTTC.

The chain uses TRBV27 and TRBJ2-7; the D is unclear. Germline CDR1 is MNHEY and CDR2 is SMNVEV (reference sequence). This CDR3 comprises 14 residues. V dropped 5 bases and J dropped 3 bases, with 14 bases sitting between them. The CDR3 loop reads CASSPRFSSYEQYF. The CDR3 region has the DNA TGTGCCAGCAGTCCCCGTTTTAGTAGCTACGAGCAGTACTTC.